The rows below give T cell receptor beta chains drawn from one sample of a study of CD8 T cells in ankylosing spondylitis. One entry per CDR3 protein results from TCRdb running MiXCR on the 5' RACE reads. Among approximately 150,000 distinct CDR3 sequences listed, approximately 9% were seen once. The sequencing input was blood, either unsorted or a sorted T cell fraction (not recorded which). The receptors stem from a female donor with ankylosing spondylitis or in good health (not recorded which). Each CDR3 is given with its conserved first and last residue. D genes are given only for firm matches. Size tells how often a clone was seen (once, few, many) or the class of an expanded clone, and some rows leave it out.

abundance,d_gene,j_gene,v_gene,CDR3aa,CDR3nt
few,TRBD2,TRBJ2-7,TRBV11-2,CASSLGGGGLAGFSYEQYF,TGTGCCAGCAGCTTGGGAGGTGGGGGACTAGCGGGATTTTCCTACGAGCAGTACTTC
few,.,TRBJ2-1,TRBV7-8,CASSFQGYEQFF,TGTGCCAGCAGCTTCCAGGGGTATGAGCAGTTCTTC
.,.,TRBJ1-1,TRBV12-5,CASGFVPPNTEAFF,TGTGCTAGTGGTTTCGTCCCTCCGAACACTGAAGCTTTCTTT
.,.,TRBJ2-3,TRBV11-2,CASSLEWRPSTDTQYF,TGTGCCAGCAGCTTAGAGTGGAGGCCTAGCACAGATACGCAGTATTTT
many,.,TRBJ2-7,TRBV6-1,CASSPRVSYEQYF,TGTGCCAGCAGTCCTCGTGTCTCCTACGAGCAGTACTTC
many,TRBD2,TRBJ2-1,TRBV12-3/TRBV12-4,CASRRSGRADNEQFF,TGTGCCAGCAGACGAAGCGGGAGGGCCGACAATGAGCAGTTCTTC
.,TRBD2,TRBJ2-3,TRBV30,CAWRASGSTDTQYF,TGTGCCTGGAGGGCTAGCGGGAGTACAGATACGCAGTATTTT
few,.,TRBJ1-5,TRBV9,CASSPYTGILKPQHF,TGTGCCAGCAGCCCCTATACAGGGATTCTGAAGCCCCAGCATTTT
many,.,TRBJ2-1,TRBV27,CASSLVGGEQFF,TGTGCCAGCAGTTTAGTGGGAGGTGAGCAGTTCTTC
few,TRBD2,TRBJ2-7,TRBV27,CASSLTSGRFYEQYF,TGTGCCAGCAGTTTAACTAGCGGGAGATTCTACGAGCAGTACTTC
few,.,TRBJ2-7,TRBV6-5,CASSSGGSYEQYF,TGTGCCAGCAGTTCGGGGGGCTCGTACGAGCAGTACTTC
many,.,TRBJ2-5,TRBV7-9,CASSLSEGRWRTQYF,TGTGCCAGCAGCTTAAGTGAGGGGCGGTGGAGGACCCAGTACTTC
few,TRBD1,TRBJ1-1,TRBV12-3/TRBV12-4,CASSLRQGFFEAFF,TGTGCCAGCAGTTTGAGACAGGGGTTTTTCGAAGCTTTCTTT
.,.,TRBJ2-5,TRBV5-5,CASRVKGLETQYF,TGTGCCAGCAGAGTAAAGGGCCTAGAGACCCAGTACTTC
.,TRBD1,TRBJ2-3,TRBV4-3,CASSQARDRGRDTQYF,TGCGCCAGCAGCCAAGCCCGGGACAGGGGGCGAGATACGCAGTATTTT
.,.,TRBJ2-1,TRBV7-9,CASSRARGELNEQFF,TGTGCCAGCAGCCGCGCTAGGGGGGAGCTCAATGAGCAGTTCTTC
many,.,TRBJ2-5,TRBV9,CASSVESGLQETQYF,TGTGCCAGCAGCGTGGAATCCGGGCTCCAAGAGACCCAGTACTTC
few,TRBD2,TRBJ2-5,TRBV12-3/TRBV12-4,CASTGSGDKETQYF,TGTGCCAGCACAGGTAGCGGGGACAAAGAGACCCAGTACTTC
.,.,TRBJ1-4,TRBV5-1,CASRPEDSTSEKLFF,TGCGCCAGCAGGCCAGAGGACTCGACTAGTGAAAAACTGTTTTTT
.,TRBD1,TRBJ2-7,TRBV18,CASSSNTGDEQYF,TGTGCCAGCTCGTCGAACACAGGGGACGAGCAGTACTTC
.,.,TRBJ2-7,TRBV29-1,CSVGAGEPYEQYF,TGCAGCGTTGGGGCAGGGGAACCCTACGAGCAGTACTTC
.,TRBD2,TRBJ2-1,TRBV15,CATSREEGGPGRNEQFF,TGTGCCACCAGCAGAGAGGAGGGAGGGCCGGGACGCAATGAGCAGTTCTTC
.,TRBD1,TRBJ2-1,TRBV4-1,CASSQVTGPNEQFF,TGCGCCAGCAGCCAAGTGACAGGGCCCAATGAGCAGTTCTTC
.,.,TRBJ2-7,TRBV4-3,CASSQGTYYEQYF,TGCGCCAGCAGCCAAGGGACCTACTACGAGCAGTACTTC
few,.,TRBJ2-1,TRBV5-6,CASSFVNNEQFF,TGTGCCAGCAGCTTCGTTAACAATGAGCAGTTCTTC
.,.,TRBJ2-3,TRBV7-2,CASSAGTLVPDTQYF,TGTGCCAGCAGCGCTGGGACGCTGGTGCCAGATACGCAGTATTTT
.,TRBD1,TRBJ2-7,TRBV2,CASSVRRDRDLVFSYEQYF,TGTGCCAGCAGTGTTCGCCGGGACAGGGACCTGGTTTTCTCCTACGAGCAGTACTTC
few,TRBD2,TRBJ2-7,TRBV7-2,CASSSLLAGTYEQYF,TGTGCCAGCAGTTCTCTCTTAGCGGGGACCTACGAGCAGTACTTC
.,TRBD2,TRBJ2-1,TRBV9,CASSGNHTSAGGNEQFF,TGTGCCAGCAGCGGCAACCATACTAGCGCCGGCGGAAATGAGCAGTTCTTC
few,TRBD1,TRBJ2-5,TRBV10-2,CASSESLGQGPETQYF,TGCGCCAGCAGTGAGTCATTGGGACAGGGTCCGGAGACCCAGTACTTC
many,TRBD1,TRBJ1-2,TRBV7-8,CASSLAPGQGELNYGYTF,TGTGCCAGCAGCTTAGCACCGGGACAGGGAGAGTTAAACTATGGCTACACCTTC
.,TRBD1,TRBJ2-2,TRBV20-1,CSAGAGGTGELFF,TGCAGTGCCGGGGCAGGGGGTACCGGGGAGCTGTTTTTT
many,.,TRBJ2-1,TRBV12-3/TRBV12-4,CAETPPGHNEQFF,TGTGCCGAGACCCCCCCTGGGCACAATGAGCAGTTCTTC
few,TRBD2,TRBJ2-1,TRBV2,CASHLAGGEEQFF,TGTGCCAGTCATTTAGCGGGAGGGGAAGAGCAGTTCTTC
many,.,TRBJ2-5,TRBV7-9,CASSLEASGQETQYF,TGTGCCAGCAGCTTAGAGGCCAGCGGTCAAGAGACCCAGTACTTC
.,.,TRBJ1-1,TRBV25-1,CASIRGSEAFF,TGTGCCAGCATTCGCGGGAGTGAAGCTTTCTTT
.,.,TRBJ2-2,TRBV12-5,CASGLGTTSTRKLFF,TGTGCTAGTGGTTTGGGTACCACCTCGACCCGGAAGCTGTTTTTT
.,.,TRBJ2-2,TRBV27,CASSPTGGATGELFF,TGTGCCAGCAGTCCTACCGGGGGTGCAACCGGGGAGCTGTTTTTT
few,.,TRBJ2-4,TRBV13,CASSSGRGKNIQYF,TGTGCCAGCAGCTCGGGGCGCGGCAAAAACATTCAGTACTTC
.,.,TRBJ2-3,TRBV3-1,CASSQDRQESTQYF,TGTGCCAGCAGCCAAGATAGACAGGAGTCGACGCAGTATTTT
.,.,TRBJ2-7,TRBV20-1,CSASLDNYEQYF,TGCAGTGCCTCCTTGGACAATTACGAGCAGTACTTC
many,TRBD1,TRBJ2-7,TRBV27,CASSTGTGSFEQYF,TGTGCCAGCAGCACCGGGACAGGGAGCTTCGAGCAGTACTTC